This TCR beta chain comes out of a study of cytomegalovirus exposure and HLA in healthy donors. Overall study context: Early on, a data release was issued that held approximately 78 million unique TCRs from HLA-typed donors.

Whole-study findings and limits: Cytomegalovirus association was listed for about 150 TCR beta chains. It was assumed in the presence/absence analyses that sequencing depth was roughly uniform across donors. Later, an analysis found that common viral pathogens appeared to be linked with several of the most significant clusters.

The ends lost 4 bases at V and 7 bases at J; junction bases unmatched: 4. This CDR3 has 15 residues. Germline loops: CDR1 SNHLY, CDR2 FYNNEI. PCR employed 60 Vbeta and 13 Jbeta primers. Produced via immunoSEQ multiplex PCR; TCRdb's table is partial and in-frame only. Of about 150,000 clones in the sample, 72% were seen once. In regard to this clone: As yet, its antigen is unknown.

The chain combines TRBV2 with TRBJ1-6; TRBD1 matches at 10 bases. The specimen sequenced was PBMCs. The origin of this receptor is a man between 45 and 60 years old in good health and CMV-seropositive. CDR3: CASSGLGQGNSPLHF. The CDR3 bases are TGTGCCAGCAGTGGTCTGGGACAGGGGAATTCACCCCTCCACTTT.